Following are 26 T cell receptor beta chains from one sample sequenced in a study of shared clonotypes between healthy human individuals. Data came from immunoSEQ multiplex PCR; TCRdb stores just in-frame clones and leaves some out. The sample lists under 600,000 clones; roughly 98% were seen once. Terminally differentiated effector memory CD45RA+ cells were excluded by CCR7 positive selection of CD45RO-negative cells. The material sequenced was naive CD8+ T cells sorted from blood. These receptor sequences come from a man aged 25 to 40 in good health.

The chain is built from TRBV27 and TRBJ2-1; 16 bases fit TRBD2. The trim removed 2 bases at V and 6 bases at J, leaving 7 bases unmatched. The CDR3 spans 18 residues. The germline V gene has CDR1 MNHEY and CDR2 SMNVEV (reference sequence). CDR3 in amino acids: CASSLAGLAGGGANEQFF. The CDR3 DNA reads as TGTGCCAGCAGTTTAGCGGGACTAGCGGGAGGGGGGGCCAATGAGCAGTTCTTC.

The gene calls are TRBV7-8 and TRBJ2-3, with no clear D. Germline V gives CDR1 SGHVS, CDR2 FQNEAQ. Trimming took off 3 bases at V and 7 bases at J, with 17 bases between the two ends. CDR3 length: 15 amino acids. CDR3 sequence (DNA): TGTGCCAGCAGCTTCCCCAGAGAGCAGAGAAATACGCAGTATTTT. Protein: CASSFPREQRNTQYF. Based on the CDR3 plus reference TRBV7-8 and TRBJ2-3, the full variable domain is GAGVSQSPRYKVAKRGQDVALRCDPISGHVSLFWYQQALGQGPEFLTYFQNEAQLDKSGLPSDRFFAERPEGSVSTLKIQRTQQEDSAVYLCASSFPREQRNTQYFGPGTRLTVL.

The chain recombines TRBV7-9 with TRBJ2-1, with unresolved D. Germline V gene sequence: CDR1 SEHNR, CDR2 FQNEAQ (reference sequence). The CDR3 has 12 residues. Between the trimmed V and J ends, which lost 1 base and 9 bases, there was a span of 7 bases. CDR3 protein: CASSLVAFEQFF. CDR3 coding DNA: TGTGCCAGCAGCTTAGTGGCCTTTGAGCAGTTCTTC.

The gene calls are TRBV9 and TRBJ2-2; D remains ambiguous. Germline V gene data show CDR1 as SGDLS and CDR2 as YYNGEE. V dropped 4 bases and J dropped 6 bases, with 7 bases sitting between them. The CDR3 runs 12 residues. The CDR3 region has the DNA TGTGCCAGCAGCCCCGGCTCCGGGGAGCTGTTTTTT. Protein product: CASSPGSGELFF. Using reference TRBV9 and TRBJ2-2 for the parts outside the CDR3, the full variable domain is DSGVTQTPKHLITATGQRVTLRCSPRSGDLSVYWYQQSLDQGLQFLIQYYNGEERAKGNILERFSAQQFPDLHSELNLSSLELGDSALYFCASSPGSGELFFGEGSRLTVL.

The V and J genes are TRBV5-4 and TRBJ1-2; TRBD1 might be the D (6 bases). Germline V lookup: CDR1 SGHNT, CDR2 YYREEE (reference sequence). The CDR3 totals 14 residues. Trimming took off 0 bases at V and 8 bases at J, with 14 bases between the two ends. The CDR3 spells CASSLEGHAGGYTF. For the CDR3, the DNA is TGTGCCAGCAGCTTGGAGGGACATGCGGGAGGCTACACCTTC.

This clone was recorded only once. V usage is TRBV2 and J usage is TRBJ2-5; tentatively, D is TRBD2 (5 bases). Germline CDR1 SNHLY, CDR2 FYNNEI. The CDR3 is 15 amino acids. Trimming took off 5 bases at V and 4 bases at J, with 17 bases between the two ends. CDR3: CASSPGGWARETQYF. As DNA, the CDR3 is TGTGCCAGCAGTCCCGGAGGATGGGCTCGAGAGACCCAGTACTTC.

This clone was seen once. V is TRBV19 and J is TRBJ2-3; the match to TRBD2 covers 13 bases. V was pared by 2 bases and J by 6 bases, with 17 bases of the junction left unmatched. Looked up from germline, CDR1 is LNHDA and CDR2 is SQIVND (reference sequence). The CDR3 loop spans 20 amino acids. CDR3 loop: CASSISTSGRTVIPSDTQYF. CDR3 DNA sequence: TGTGCCAGTAGTATATCGACTAGCGGGAGGACCGTCATTCCCTCGGATACGCAGTATTTT. Combining the CDR3 with reference TRBV19 and TRBJ2-3 gives the whole variable domain DGGITQSPKYLFRKEGQNVTLSCEQNLNHDAMYWYRQDPGQGLRLIYYSQIVNDFQKGDIAEGYSVSREKKESFPLTVTSAQKNPTAFYLCASSISTSGRTVIPSDTQYFGPGTRLTVL.

The chain couples TRBV4-3 to TRBJ2-6; D perhaps matches TRBD1 (6 bases). The germline CDR1 and CDR2 sequences are LGHNA and YSLEER. The V end lost 0 bases, the J end lost 1 base, and 10 bases lay between the germline ends. The CDR3 covers 17 residues. Here the CDR3 DNA reads TGCGCCAGCAGCCAAGAGGACAGCAAGTCTGGGGCCAACGTCCTGACTTTC. Protein sequence: CASSQEDSKSGANVLTF.

The V call is TRBV5-5, the J call TRBJ2-1; D gene unclear. This CDR3 is built from 14 residues. The germline V and J ends were trimmed by 0 bases and 6 bases, with 10 bases remaining between them. Germline-derived CDR1 and CDR2 are SGHKS and YYEKEE (reference sequence). CDR3 coding DNA: TGTGCCAGCAGCTTGGCCTATGGGTTCAATGAGCAGTTCTTC. This gives the protein CASSLAYGFNEQFF.

The chain carries TRBV7-9 and TRBJ2-1; no definite D call. Germline assignment: CDR1 SEHNR and CDR2 FQNEAQ (reference sequence). V shed 6 bases and J shed 7 bases, with 13 bases lying between them. The CDR3 has 13 residues. The CDR3 loop reads CASSFTEENEQFF. The CDR3, as DNA: TGTGCCAGCAGTTTCACAGAGGAAAATGAGCAGTTCTTC.

The chain combines TRBV7-2 with TRBJ2-4, with D possibly called TRBD1 or TRBD2 (5 bases each). V shed 4 bases and J shed 8 bases, with 15 bases lying between them. The CDR3 consists of 14 residues. The germline V gene has CDR1 SGHTA and CDR2 FQGNSA. CDR3 nucleotide sequence: TGTGCCAGCAGCTCGGGACCAGGCGCTGACATTCAGTACTTC. Its translation: CASSSGPGADIQYF.

This clone was picked up one time. The chain employs TRBV14 and TRBJ1-5, with D unresolved. V lost 3 bases, J lost 7 bases, and 7 bases lay in between. CDR1 SGHDN and CDR2 FVKESK come from the germline V gene. This CDR3 has 12 amino acids. The CDR3 DNA is TGTGCCAGCAGCCACGAAGGACAGCCCCAGCATTTT. This translates into CASSHEGQPQHF.

The rearrangement joins TRBV11-2 to TRBJ2-7; TRBD2 aligns across 13 bases. This CDR3 is 17 amino acids long. With V trimmed by 0 bases and J by 1 base, 3 bases remained unmatched. Germline-derived CDR1 and CDR2 are SGHAT and FQNNGV. CDR3 residues: CASSLEGLAGPSYEQYF. In DNA form, the CDR3 reads TGTGCCAGCAGCTTAGAGGGACTAGCGGGGCCTTCCTACGAGCAGTACTTC.

The chain couples TRBV27 to TRBJ2-2; no clear D gene. The CDR3 is 14 residues long. From germline, CDR1 is MNHEY and CDR2 SMNVEV (reference sequence). V gave up 5 bases and J gave up 9 bases, with 16 bases separating them. For the CDR3, the DNA is TGTGCCAGCAGTCCCGGACCTCTCTCCCGGGAGCTGTTTTTT. This sequence encodes CASSPGPLSRELFF.

This chain connects TRBV27 to TRBJ1-3; D may be TRBD1 (6 bases). The CDR3 length is 15 residues. The ends were cut back, 4 bases at V and 2 bases at J, with 12 bases in the middle. CDR1 is MNHEY and CDR2 is SMNVEV in the germline V gene (reference sequence). The CDR3 spells CASSSIQGPGNTIYF. The CDR3 nucleotides read TGTGCCAGCAGTTCGATACAGGGCCCTGGAAACACCATATATTTT.

The chain recombines TRBV29-1 with TRBJ2-1; D may be TRBD1 (6 bases). V was clipped by 7 bases and J by 5 bases, with 15 bases between them. Looked up from germline, CDR1 is SQVTM and CDR2 is ANQGSEA. The CDR3 covers 13 residues. CDR3 sequence: CSATDRSNNEQFF. CDR3 nucleotides: TGCAGCGCTACGGACAGATCCAACAATGAGCAGTTCTTC.

For this clone: Other DNA sequences of this sample code for an identical CDR3. The CDR3 is CASSYSVDEQFF. The DNA for the CDR3 is TGTGCCAGCAGTTACTCAGTGGATGAGCAGTTCTTC. V and J are TRBV6-5 and TRBJ2-1; D gene uncertain. Germline CDR1 and CDR2: MNHEY and SVGAGI. V was cut by 0 bases and J by 8 bases, with 5 bases left in between. This CDR3 has 12 amino acids.

The chain couples TRBV15 to TRBJ2-1, with TRBD2 identical over 10 bases. With 0 bases clipped from V and 9 bases from J, the junction kept 8 bases outside the gene matches. Germline V gene sequence: CDR1 LNHNV, CDR2 YYDKDF (reference sequence). The CDR3 has 16 residues. CDR3 in amino acids: CATSRDGGLAGAEQFF. CDR3 in DNA: TGTGCCACCAGCAGAGATGGGGGGCTAGCGGGAGCTGAGCAGTTCTTC.

This chain links TRBV15 with TRBJ2-3; perhaps TRBD2 as D (6 bases). This CDR3 has 15 amino acids. Trimming pared 5 bases from V and 4 bases from J, leaving 16 bases between. The V gene's germline CDR1 is LNHNV and CDR2 YYDKDF (reference sequence). This chain's CDR3 is CATSPVGTLPDTQYF. The CDR3 DNA reads as TGTGCCACCAGCCCCGTCGGGACTCTGCCAGATACGCAGTATTTT.

V gene TRBV14 combines with J gene TRBJ2-5, with TRBD1 matching over 11 bases. The CDR3 extends over 15 amino acids. Germline V lookup: CDR1 SGHDN, CDR2 FVKESK. Trimming removed 9 bases from V and 5 bases from J; junction bases left unmatched: 11. The CDR3 region has the DNA TGTGCCAGTGGACAGGGGGCACTTTGGAGGGAGACCCAGTACTTC. This sequence encodes CASGQGALWRETQYF.

The chain uses TRBV7-9 and TRBJ2-3; 8 bases agree with TRBD2. Germline CDR1 reads SEHNR; CDR2 reads FQNEAQ (reference sequence). J gave up 1 base and V 7 bases, and 7 bases lay outside the gene matches. This CDR3 contains 15 residues. This CDR3 reads CASTFLTSGTDTQYF. Written as DNA, the CDR3 is TGTGCCAGCACCTTCCTGACTAGCGGCACAGATACGCAGTATTTT.

The rearrangement joins TRBV27 to TRBJ1-1, with D unresolved. V was cut by 6 bases and J by 0 bases, with 8 bases left in between. CDR3 length equals 13 residues. Germline V gene data show CDR1 as MNHEY and CDR2 as SMNVEV (reference sequence). The CDR3: CASRDGVNTEAFF. CDR3 nucleotides: TGTGCCAGCAGAGACGGAGTGAACACTGAAGCTTTCTTT.

The V and J genes are TRBV27 and TRBJ2-1, with TRBD2 as a possible D gene (6 bases). V lost 6 bases, J lost 3 bases, and 12 bases lay in between. Looked up from germline, CDR1 is MNHEY and CDR2 is SMNVEV (reference sequence). The CDR3 sequence is 14 residues long. This CDR3 reads CASSHGGLYNEQFF. CDR3 in DNA: TGTGCCAGCAGCCACGGGGGACTCTACAATGAGCAGTTCTTC.

This clone was recorded only once. The J gene is TRBJ2-1, the V gene TRBV7-6; D remains ambiguous. V lost 1 base and J lost 4, with 11 bases in between. This CDR3 region has 15 residues. CDR1 and CDR2 from the germline V gene are SGHVS and FNYEAQ. The CDR3 DNA sequence: TGTGCCAGCAGCTTAGAGCCGGAACTATACAATGAGCAGTTCTTC. Protein product: CASSLEPELYNEQFF.

The chain employs TRBV7-6 and TRBJ1-3; no reliable D call. Germline assignment: CDR1 SGHVS and CDR2 FNYEAQ. V was trimmed by 0 bases and J by 3 bases, leaving 3 bases between them. The CDR3 spans 13 residues. CDR3 loop: CASSLAFGNTIYF. CDR3 in DNA: TGTGCCAGCAGCTTAGCGTTTGGAAACACCATATATTTT. Filled out from reference TRBV7-6 and TRBJ1-3, the complete variable domain reads GAGVSQSPRYKVTKRGQDVALRCDPISGHVSLYWYRQALGQGPEFLTYFNYEAQQDKSGLPNDRFSAERPEGSISTLTIQRTEQRDSAMYRCASSLAFGNTIYFGEGSWLTVV.

This chain links TRBV6-4 with TRBJ2-7; tentatively, D is TRBD2 (7 bases). This CDR3 comprises 15 residues. Germline V gene lookup returns CDR1 MRHNA and CDR2 SNTAGT. Trimming pared 5 bases from V and 2 bases from J, leaving 16 bases between. CDR3: CASSPFGGPTYEQYF. CDR3 bases: TGTGCCAGCAGTCCCTTCGGGGGGCCGACCTACGAGCAGTACTTC.